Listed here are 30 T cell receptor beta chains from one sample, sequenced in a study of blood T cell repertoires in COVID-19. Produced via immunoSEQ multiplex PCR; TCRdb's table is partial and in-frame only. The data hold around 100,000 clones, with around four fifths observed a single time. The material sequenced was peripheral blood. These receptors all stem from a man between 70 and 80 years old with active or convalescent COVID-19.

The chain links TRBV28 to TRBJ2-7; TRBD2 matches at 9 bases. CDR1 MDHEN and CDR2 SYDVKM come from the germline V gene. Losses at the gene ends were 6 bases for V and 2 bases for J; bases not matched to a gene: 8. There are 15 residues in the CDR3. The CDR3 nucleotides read TGTGCCAGCAGCCCAAGCGGGAGGCGGGCCTACGAGCAGTACTTC. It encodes CASSPSGRRAYEQYF.

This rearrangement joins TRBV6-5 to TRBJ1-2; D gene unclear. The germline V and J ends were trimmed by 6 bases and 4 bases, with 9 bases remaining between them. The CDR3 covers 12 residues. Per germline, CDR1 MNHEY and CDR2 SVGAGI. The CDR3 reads CASSAGSYGYTF. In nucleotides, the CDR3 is TGTGCCAGCAGCGCGGGCAGCTATGGCTACACCTTC.

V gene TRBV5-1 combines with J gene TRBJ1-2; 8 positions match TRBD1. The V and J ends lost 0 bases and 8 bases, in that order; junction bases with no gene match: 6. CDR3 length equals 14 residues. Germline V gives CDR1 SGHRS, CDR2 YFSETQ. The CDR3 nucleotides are TGCGCCAGCAGCTTGGCAGGGGGCGCGTCCGGCTACACCTTC. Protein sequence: CASSLAGGASGYTF. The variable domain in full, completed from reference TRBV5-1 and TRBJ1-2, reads KAGVTQTPRYLIKTRGQQVTLSCSPISGHRSVSWYQQTPGQGLQFLFEYFSETQRNKGNFPGRFSGRQFSNSRSEMNVSTLELGDSALYLCASSLAGGASGYTFGSGTRLTVV.

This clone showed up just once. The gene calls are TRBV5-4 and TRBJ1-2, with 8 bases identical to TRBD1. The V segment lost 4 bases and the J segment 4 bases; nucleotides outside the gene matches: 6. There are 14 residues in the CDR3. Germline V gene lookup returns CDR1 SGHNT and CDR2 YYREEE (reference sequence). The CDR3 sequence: CASSPTGAGYGYTF. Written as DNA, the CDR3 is TGTGCCAGCAGCCCGACAGGGGCGGGCTATGGCTACACCTTC.

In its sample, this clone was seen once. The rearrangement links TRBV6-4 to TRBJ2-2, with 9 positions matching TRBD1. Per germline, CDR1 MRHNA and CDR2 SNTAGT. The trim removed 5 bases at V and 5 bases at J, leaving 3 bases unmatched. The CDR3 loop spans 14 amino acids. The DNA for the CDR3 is TGTGCCAGCAGTCGGACAGGGGTAACCGGGGAGCTGTTTTTT. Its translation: CASSRTGVTGELFF.

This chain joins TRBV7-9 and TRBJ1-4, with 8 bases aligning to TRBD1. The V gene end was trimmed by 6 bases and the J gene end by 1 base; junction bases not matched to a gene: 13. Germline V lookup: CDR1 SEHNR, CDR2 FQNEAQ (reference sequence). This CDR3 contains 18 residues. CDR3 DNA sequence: TGTGCCAGCAGACCCATCGACAGGGGAAGAGAAACTAATGAAAAACTGTTTTTT. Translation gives CASRPIDRGRETNEKLFF.

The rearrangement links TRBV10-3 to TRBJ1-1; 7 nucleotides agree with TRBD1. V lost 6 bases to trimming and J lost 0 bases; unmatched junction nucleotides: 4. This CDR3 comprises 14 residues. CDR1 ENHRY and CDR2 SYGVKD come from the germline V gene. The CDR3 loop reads CAISTTGVNTEAFF. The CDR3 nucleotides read TGTGCCATCAGCACCACAGGGGTGAACACTGAAGCTTTCTTT.

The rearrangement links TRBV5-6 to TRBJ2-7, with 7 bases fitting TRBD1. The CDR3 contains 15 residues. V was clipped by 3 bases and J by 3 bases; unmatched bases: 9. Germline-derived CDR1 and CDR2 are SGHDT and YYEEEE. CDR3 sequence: CASSSAPGTDYEQYF. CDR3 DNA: TGTGCCAGCAGCTCCGCCCCAGGGACAGACTACGAGCAGTACTTC. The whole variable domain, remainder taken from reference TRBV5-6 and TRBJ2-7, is DAGVTQSPTHLIKTRGQQVTLRCSPKSGHDTVSWYQQALGQGPQFIFQYYEEEERQRGNFPDRFSGHQFPNYSSELNVNALLLGDSALYLCASSSAPGTDYEQYFGPGTRLTVT.

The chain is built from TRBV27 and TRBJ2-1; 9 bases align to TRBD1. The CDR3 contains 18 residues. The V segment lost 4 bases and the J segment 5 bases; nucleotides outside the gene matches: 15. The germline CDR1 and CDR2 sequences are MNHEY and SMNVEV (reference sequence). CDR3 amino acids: CASSSGFLRTGVNNEQFF. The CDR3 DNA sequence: TGTGCCAGCAGTTCGGGCTTTTTAAGGACAGGGGTAAACAATGAGCAGTTCTTC.

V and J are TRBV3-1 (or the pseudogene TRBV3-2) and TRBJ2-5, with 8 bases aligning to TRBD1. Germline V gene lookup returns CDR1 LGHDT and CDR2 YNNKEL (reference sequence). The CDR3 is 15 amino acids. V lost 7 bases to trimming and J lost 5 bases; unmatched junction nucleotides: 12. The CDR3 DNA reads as TGTGCCAGCACTCCGGACAGGGAGTTTGTGGAGACCCAGTACTTC. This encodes CASTPDREFVETQYF.

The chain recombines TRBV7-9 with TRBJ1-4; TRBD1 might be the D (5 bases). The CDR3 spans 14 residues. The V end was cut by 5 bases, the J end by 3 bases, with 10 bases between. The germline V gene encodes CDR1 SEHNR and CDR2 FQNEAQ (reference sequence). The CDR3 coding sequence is TGTGCCAGCAGCCGGGGACTGCCTAATGAAAAACTGTTTTTT. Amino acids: CASSRGLPNEKLFF.

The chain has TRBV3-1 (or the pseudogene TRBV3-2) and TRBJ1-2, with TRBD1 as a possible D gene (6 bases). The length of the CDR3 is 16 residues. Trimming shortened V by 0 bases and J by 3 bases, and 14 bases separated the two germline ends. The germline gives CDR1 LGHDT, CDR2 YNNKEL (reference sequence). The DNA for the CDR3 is TGTGCCAGCAGCCAAGAAGCTTTGGGGGCAGACTATGGCTACACCTTC. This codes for CASSQEALGADYGYTF.

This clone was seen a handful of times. The CDR3 loop is CSASGGQGNEKLFF. In DNA form, the CDR3 reads TGCAGCGCAAGCGGGGGACAGGGGAATGAAAAACTGTTTTTT. The chain uses TRBV29-1 and TRBJ1-4, with TRBD1 identical over 10 bases. This CDR3 has 14 amino acids. Unmatched junction bases numbered 7, after V lost 7 bases and J lost 5 bases. Germline CDR1 and CDR2: SQVTM and ANQGSEA. Full variable domain (remainder filled in from reference TRBV29-1 and TRBJ1-4): SAVISQKPSRDICQRGTSLTIQCQVDSQVTMMFWYRQQPGQSLTLIATANQGSEATYESGFVIDKFPISRPNLTFSTLTVSNMSPEDSSIYLCSASGGQGNEKLFFGSGTQLSVL.

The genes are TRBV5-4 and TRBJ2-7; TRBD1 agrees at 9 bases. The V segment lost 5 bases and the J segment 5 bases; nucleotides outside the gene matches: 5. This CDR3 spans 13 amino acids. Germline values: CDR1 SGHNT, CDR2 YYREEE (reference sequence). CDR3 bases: TGTGCCAGCAGTGGACAGGGGCGGAACGAGCAGTACTTC. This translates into CASSGQGRNEQYF. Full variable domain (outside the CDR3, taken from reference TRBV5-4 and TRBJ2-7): ETGVTQSPTHLIKTRGQQVTLRCSSQSGHNTVSWYQQALGQGPQFIFQYYREEENGRGNFPPRFSGLQFPNYSSELNVNALELDDSALYLCASSGQGRNEQYFGPGTRLTVT.

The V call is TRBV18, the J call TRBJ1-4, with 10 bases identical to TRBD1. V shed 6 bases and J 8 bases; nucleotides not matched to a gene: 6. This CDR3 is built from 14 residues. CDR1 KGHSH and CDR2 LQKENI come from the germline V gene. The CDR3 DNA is TGTGCCAGCTCCCCGGACAGGGGGAGAGAAAAACTGTTTTTT. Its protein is CASSPDRGREKLFF.

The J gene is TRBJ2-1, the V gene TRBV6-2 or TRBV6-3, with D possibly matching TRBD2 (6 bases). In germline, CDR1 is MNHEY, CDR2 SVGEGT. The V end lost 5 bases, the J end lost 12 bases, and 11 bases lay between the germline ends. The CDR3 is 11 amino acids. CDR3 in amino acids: CASSMTRGQFF. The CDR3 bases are TGTGCCAGCAGTATGACTAGGGGGCAGTTCTTC.

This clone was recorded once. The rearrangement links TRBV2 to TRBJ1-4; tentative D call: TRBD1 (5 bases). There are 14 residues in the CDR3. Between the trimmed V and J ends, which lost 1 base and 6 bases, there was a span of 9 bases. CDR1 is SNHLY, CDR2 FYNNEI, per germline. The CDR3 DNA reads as TGTGCCAGCAGTGAAGGGACATTCCATGAAAAACTGTTTTTT. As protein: CASSEGTFHEKLFF. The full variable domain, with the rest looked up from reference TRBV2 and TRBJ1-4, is EPEVTQTPSHQVTQMGQEVILRCVPISNHLYFYWYRQILGQKVEFLVSFYNNEISEKSEIFDDQFSVERPDGSNFTLKIRSTKLEDSAMYFCASSEGTFHEKLFFGSGTQLSVL.

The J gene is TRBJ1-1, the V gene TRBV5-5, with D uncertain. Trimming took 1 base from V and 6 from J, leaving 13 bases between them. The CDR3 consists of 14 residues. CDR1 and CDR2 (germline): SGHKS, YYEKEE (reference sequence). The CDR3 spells CASSLQARIAEAFF. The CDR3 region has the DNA TGTGCCAGCAGCTTGCAGGCACGCATCGCTGAAGCTTTCTTT.

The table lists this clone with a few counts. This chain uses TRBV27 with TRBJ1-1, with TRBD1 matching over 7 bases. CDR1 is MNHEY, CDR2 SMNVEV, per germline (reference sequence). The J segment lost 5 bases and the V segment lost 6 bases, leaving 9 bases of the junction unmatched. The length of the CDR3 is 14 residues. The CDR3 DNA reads TGTGCCAGCAGCCTGACAGGGTCGGAGACTGAAGCTTTCTTT. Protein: CASSLTGSETEAFF.

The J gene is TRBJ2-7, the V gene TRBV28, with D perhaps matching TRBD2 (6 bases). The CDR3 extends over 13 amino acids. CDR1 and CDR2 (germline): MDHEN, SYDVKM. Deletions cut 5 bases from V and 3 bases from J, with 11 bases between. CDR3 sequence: CASSPGDGYEQYF. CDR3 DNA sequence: TGTGCCAGCAGTCCGGGAGACGGCTACGAGCAGTACTTC. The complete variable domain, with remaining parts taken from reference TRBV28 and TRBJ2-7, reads DVKVTQSSRYLVKRTGEKVFLECVQDMDHENMFWYRQDPGLGLRLIYFSYDVKMKEKGDIPEGYSVSREKKERFSLILESASTNQTSMYLCASSPGDGYEQYFGPGTRLTVT.

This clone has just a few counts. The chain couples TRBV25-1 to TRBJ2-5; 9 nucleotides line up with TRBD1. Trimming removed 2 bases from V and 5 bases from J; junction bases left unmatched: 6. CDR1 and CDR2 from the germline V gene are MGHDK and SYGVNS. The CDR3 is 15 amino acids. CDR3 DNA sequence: TGTGCCAGCAGTGAAATTACAGGGGGCTATGAGACCCAGTACTTC. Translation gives CASSEITGGYETQYF.

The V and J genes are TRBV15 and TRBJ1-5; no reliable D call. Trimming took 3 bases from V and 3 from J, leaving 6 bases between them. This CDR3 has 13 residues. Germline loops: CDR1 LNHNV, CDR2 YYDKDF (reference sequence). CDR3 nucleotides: TGTGCCACCAGCAGTAGCTACAATCAGCCCCAGCATTTT. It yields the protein CATSSSYNQPQHF.

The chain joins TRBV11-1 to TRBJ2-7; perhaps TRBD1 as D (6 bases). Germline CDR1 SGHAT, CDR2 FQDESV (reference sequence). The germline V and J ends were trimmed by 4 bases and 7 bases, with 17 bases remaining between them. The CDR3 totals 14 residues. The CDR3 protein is CASSSEQGPWEQYF. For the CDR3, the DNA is TGTGCCAGCAGCTCCGAGCAGGGGCCGTGGGAGCAGTACTTC.

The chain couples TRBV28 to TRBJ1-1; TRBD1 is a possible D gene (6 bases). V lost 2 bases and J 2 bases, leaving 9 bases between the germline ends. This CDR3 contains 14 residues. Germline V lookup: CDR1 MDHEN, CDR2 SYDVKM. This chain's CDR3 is CASSLGGGNTEAFF. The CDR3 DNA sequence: TGTGCCAGCAGTTTAGGGGGCGGAAACACTGAAGCTTTCTTT.

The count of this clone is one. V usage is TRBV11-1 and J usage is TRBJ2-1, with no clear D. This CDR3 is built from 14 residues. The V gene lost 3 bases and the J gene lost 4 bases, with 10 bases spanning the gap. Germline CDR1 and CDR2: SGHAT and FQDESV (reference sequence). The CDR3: CASSLGQAYNEQFF. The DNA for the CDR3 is TGTGCCAGCAGCTTGGGCCAGGCATACAATGAGCAGTTCTTC.

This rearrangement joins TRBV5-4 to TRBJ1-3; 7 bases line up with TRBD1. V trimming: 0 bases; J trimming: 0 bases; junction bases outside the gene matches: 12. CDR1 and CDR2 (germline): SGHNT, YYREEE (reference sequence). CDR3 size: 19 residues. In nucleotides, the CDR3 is TGTGCCAGCAGCTTGGTAGGGGGCCGGCAGAGAGACTCTGGAAACACCATATATTTT. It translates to CASSLVGGRQRDSGNTIYF.

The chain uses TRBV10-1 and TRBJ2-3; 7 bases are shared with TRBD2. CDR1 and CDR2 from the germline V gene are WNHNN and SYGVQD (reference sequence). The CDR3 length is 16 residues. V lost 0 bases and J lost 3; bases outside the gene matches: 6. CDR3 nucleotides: TGCGCCAGCAGTGAGTCCGGGGCGGGGGAGACAGATACGCAGTATTTT. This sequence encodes CASSESGAGETDTQYF.

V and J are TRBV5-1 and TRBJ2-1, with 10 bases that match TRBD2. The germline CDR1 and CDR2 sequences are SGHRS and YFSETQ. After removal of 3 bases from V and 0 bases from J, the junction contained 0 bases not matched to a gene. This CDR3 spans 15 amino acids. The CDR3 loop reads CASSSSGSSYNEQFF. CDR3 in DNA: TGCGCCAGCAGCTCTAGCGGGAGCTCCTACAATGAGCAGTTCTTC. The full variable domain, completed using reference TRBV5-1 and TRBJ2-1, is KAGVTQTPRYLIKTRGQQVTLSCSPISGHRSVSWYQQTPGQGLQFLFEYFSETQRNKGNFPGRFSGRQFSNSRSEMNVSTLELGDSALYLCASSSSGSSYNEQFFGPGTRLTVL.

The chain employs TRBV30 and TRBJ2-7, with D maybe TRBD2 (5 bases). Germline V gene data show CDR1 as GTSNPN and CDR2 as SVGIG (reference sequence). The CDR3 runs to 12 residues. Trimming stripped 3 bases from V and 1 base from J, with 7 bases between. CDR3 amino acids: CAWRGGSYEQYF. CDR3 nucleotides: TGTGCCTGGAGGGGCGGGTCCTACGAGCAGTACTTC.

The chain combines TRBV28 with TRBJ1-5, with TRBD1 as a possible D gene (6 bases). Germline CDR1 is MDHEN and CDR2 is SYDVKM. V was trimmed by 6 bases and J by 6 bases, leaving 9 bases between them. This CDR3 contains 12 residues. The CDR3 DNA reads TGTGCCAGCAGGCAGGGGTTTCAGCCCCAGCATTTT. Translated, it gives CASRQGFQPQHF.